The 32 T cell receptor beta chains presented below share a single source sample, sequenced in a study of Graves' ophthalmopathy and Graves' hyperthyroidism. Transcripts of RNA were the source for amplifying TCR beta CDR3 regions. In the first round, RT-PCR was carried out with HTBI primers, and a multiplex PCR formed the second round. In TCRdb, the multiplex PCR reads were re-called with MiXCR into one record per CDR3 protein. The sample carries 450,000 to 600,000 distinct CDR3 sequences, less than 45% recorded once. The sample comprised peripheral blood or thyroid tissue (not recorded which). The receptors shown here come from an adult man with Graves' hyperthyroidism.

Concerning this clonotype: With a much larger clone just one base away, this may be a read error. The conserved phenylalanine or tryptophan normally closing the CDR3 is absent here, so this likely arose from a read error. The genes are TRBV2 and TRBJ2-5; weak D call: TRBD2 (5 bases). Trimming stripped 5 bases from V and 2 bases from J, with 15 bases between. In germline, CDR1 is SNHLY, CDR2 FYNNEI. The CDR3 contains 15 residues. The DNA for the CDR3 is TGTGCCAGCAGTAAAACGACAACTAGACAAGAGACCCAGTACCTC. It translates to CASSKTTTRQETQYL.

In this sample, this clonotype turned up many times. The chain is built from TRBV11-3 and TRBJ2-7; D gene unclear. The CDR3 consists of 12 residues. Trimming left V 3 bases short and J 6 bases short, with 9 bases between. Germline-derived CDR1 and CDR2 are SGHNT and YENEEA. CDR3 region: CASSLVGSEQYF. The CDR3 DNA is TGTGCCAGCAGCTTGGTGGGGTCCGAGCAGTACTTC. Using reference TRBV11-3 and TRBJ2-7 for the parts outside the CDR3, the full variable domain is EAGVVQSPRYKIIEKKQPVAFWCNPISGHNTLYWYLQNLGQGPELLIRYENEEAVDDSQLPKDRFSAERLKGVDSTLKIQPAELGDSAVYLCASSLVGSEQYFGPGTRLTVT.

The rearrangement links TRBV7-9 to TRBJ2-7; maybe TRBD2 (7 bases). The length of the CDR3 is 15 residues. Trimming left V 1 base short and J 5 bases short, with 15 bases between. Germline loops: CDR1 SEHNR, CDR2 FQNEAQ (reference sequence). CDR3 sequence reads: CASSLGTRGGNEQYF. The CDR3 DNA reads as TGTGCCAGCAGCTTAGGGACTAGAGGGGGAAACGAGCAGTACTTC.

This clonotype showed up just a few times. One end of the junction fails to match germline, which may point to a read error. The rearrangement uses TRBV29-1 and TRBJ2-2; 8 bases line up with TRBD1. Per germline, CDR1 SQVTM and CDR2 ANQGSEA. The CDR3 length is 15 residues. The CDR3 region is CSVGRTGRSTGELVF. CDR3 coding DNA: TGCAGCGTCGGAAGGACAGGGAGGTCCACCGGGGAGCTGGTTTTT.

This clonotype was observed many times. The rearrangement links TRBV7-9 to TRBJ1-4, with 11 bases fitting TRBD1. The germline CDR1 and CDR2 sequences are SEHNR and FQNEAQ (reference sequence). Trimming cost V 5 bases and J 0 bases; bases outside gene matches: 2. There are 16 residues in the CDR3. The CDR3 sequence: CASSPGQGATNEKLFF. CDR3 DNA: TGTGCCAGCAGCCCGGGACAGGGGGCAACTAATGAAAAACTGTTTTTT. The full variable domain, rest sourced from reference TRBV7-9 and TRBJ1-4, is DTGVSQNPRHKITKRGQNVTFRCDPISEHNRLYWYRQTLGQGPEFLTYFQNEAQLEKSRLLSDRFSAERPKGSFSTLEIQRTEQGDSAMYLCASSPGQGATNEKLFFGSGTQLSVL.

This clonotype appeared many times. The genes are TRBV7-6 and TRBJ2-5, with D maybe TRBD2 (5 bases). Trimming cost V 0 bases and J 11 bases, with 19 bases left between them. This CDR3 contains 15 residues. Per the germline V gene, CDR1 is SGHVS and CDR2 is FNYEAQ. The CDR3 reads CASSLAVGDPSWQYF. CDR3 coding DNA: TGTGCCAGCAGCTTAGCGGTCGGGGATCCCAGTTGGCAGTACTTC. Looking up the rest from reference TRBV7-6 and TRBJ2-5 gives the full variable domain: GAGVSQSPRYKVTKRGQDVALRCDPISGHVSLYWYRQALGQGPEFLTYFNYEAQQDKSGLPNDRFSAERPEGSISTLTIQRTEQRDSAMYRCASSLAVGDPSWQYFGPGTRLLVL.

Here the CDR3 reads CAWSSGVDQPQHF. CDR3 DNA: TGTGCCTGGAGTTCAGGGGTGGATCAGCCCCAGCATTTT. The J gene is TRBJ1-5, the V gene TRBV30; tentative D call: TRBD1 (6 bases). Germline lookup yields CDR1 GTSNPN and CDR2 SVGIG (reference sequence). The CDR3 is made up of 13 amino acids. Trimming stripped 2 bases from V and 5 bases from J, with 10 bases between.

The CDR3 here is CASSGTGVYNQPQHF. DNA of the CDR3: TGTGCCAGCAGTGGGACAGGGGTGTACAATCAGCCCCAGCATTTT. The chain employs TRBV2 and TRBJ1-5, with 9 bases identical to TRBD1. V shed 4 bases, J shed 3 bases, and the junction held 4 bases outside the gene matches. The CDR3 consists of 15 residues. Germline V CDR1 and CDR2: SNHLY, FYNNEI.

This rearrangement joins TRBV2 to TRBJ2-5, with a possible D match to TRBD2 (5 bases). The CDR3 extends over 12 amino acids. Germline V gene lookup returns CDR1 SNHLY and CDR2 FYNNEI. V gave up 8 bases and J gave up 2 bases, with 9 bases separating them. The CDR3 protein is CASQREQETQYF. The CDR3, as DNA: TGTGCCAGCCAACGGGAACAAGAGACCCAGTACTTC.

This clonotype was recorded only once. The DNA of the CDR3 is TGCGCCAGCAGCCCGACCGCGAACACCGGGGAGCTGTTTTTT. This gives the protein CASSPTANTGELFF. The chain combines TRBV5-1 with TRBJ2-2; no clear D. CDR1 is SGHRS and CDR2 is YFSETQ in the germline V gene. V gave up 4 bases and J gave up 0 bases, with 7 bases separating them. The CDR3 is 14 residues long.

Comment on this clonotype: Just one base apart from a much larger clone, this may be a read error. V gene TRBV6-6 combines with J gene TRBJ1-5; D remains unclear. The germline CDR1 and CDR2 sequences are MNHNY and SVGAGI (reference sequence). The CDR3 has 15 residues. CDR3 DNA sequence: TGTGCCGGCAGTCGCGGGGTCGAAGCCAATCAGCCCCAGCATTTT. Protein: CAGSRGVEANQPQHF.

Note on this clonotype: Mismatch with germline at one junction end may stem from a read error. This rearrangement joins TRBV6-6 to TRBJ1-2; D uncertain. This CDR3 is 14 amino acids long. Per the germline V gene, CDR1 is MNHNY and CDR2 is SVGAGI (reference sequence). The CDR3: CASSDSTGGSGYTF. DNA for the CDR3: TGTGCCAGCAGTGACTCGACGGGCGGGAGTGGCTACACCTTC.

A few counts support this clonotype. At one end, the junction sequence differs from germline, possibly due to a read error. The chain links TRBV7-9 to TRBJ1-2, with TRBD1 matching 8 bases. This CDR3 has 13 residues. Germline V gene data show CDR1 as SEHNR and CDR2 as FQNEAQ (reference sequence). CDR3 nucleotide sequence: TGTGCCAGCAACTTAGGGACAGGCTATGGCTACACCTTC. Its protein product is CASNLGTGYGYTF.

This clonotype was seen at least ten times. The V call is TRBV2, the J call TRBJ1-1, with D perhaps matching TRBD1 (5 bases). The CDR3 covers 15 residues. CDR1 and CDR2 (germline): SNHLY, FYNNEI. V was trimmed by 4 bases and J by 2 bases, leaving 14 bases between them. CDR3 residues: CASSAFAGINTEAFF. CDR3 DNA: TGTGCCAGCAGTGCCTTTGCAGGGATTAACACTGAAGCTTTCTTT.

With regard to this clonotype: At one of its ends the junction is not consistent with the germline gene, which may arise from a read error. The chain recombines TRBV7-3 with TRBJ2-5; the match to TRBD2 covers 13 bases. This CDR3 has 18 residues. CDR1 is SGHTA, CDR2 FQGTGA, per germline. Here the CDR3 reads CASSPFRTSGSFGETQYF. Here the CDR3 DNA reads TGCGCCAGCAGCCCCTTCAGGACTAGCGGGAGTTTTGGGGAGACCCAGTACTTC.

This clonotype showed up many times. The chain is built from TRBV9 and TRBJ1-1, with D possibly TRBD1 on 5 matching bases. The CDR3 extends over 13 amino acids. CDR1 is SGDLS, CDR2 YYNGEE, per germline. Trimming removed 8 bases at V and 0 bases at J, with 11 bases between. CDR3 sequence: CASSVTVNTEAFF. In nucleotides, the CDR3 is TGTGCCAGTAGTGTGACAGTGAACACTGAAGCTTTCTTT.

There are many counts of this clonotype. V gene TRBV19 combines with J gene TRBJ1-2, with D perhaps TRBD1 (5 bases). The V gene lost 5 bases and the J gene lost 4 bases, with 8 bases spanning the gap. This CDR3 contains 12 residues. In germline, CDR1 is LNHDA, CDR2 SQIVND (reference sequence). The DNA for the CDR3 is TGTGCCAGTAGTGCGGGGGTCTATGGCTACACCTTC. Protein: CASSAGVYGYTF.

In this sample, this clonotype is medium-sized. J is TRBJ1-2 and V is TRBV29-1; TRBD1 is a possible D gene (5 bases). The CDR3 length is 13 residues. Germline loops: CDR1 SQVTM, CDR2 ANQGSEA. The germline V and J ends were trimmed by 4 bases and 1 base, with 10 bases remaining between them. The CDR3 DNA is TGCAGCGTTGCAGGGATGGATAACTATGGCTACACCTTC. Its translation is CSVAGMDNYGYTF.

This clonotype was seen ten or more times. The chain is built from TRBV7-6 and TRBJ2-7, with TRBD1 matching over 8 bases. Germline trimming cut 5 bases from V and 2 bases from J; bases unmatched to any gene: 8. This CDR3 is built from 15 residues. Germline values: CDR1 SGHVS, CDR2 FNYEAQ. DNA of the CDR3: TGTGCCAGCAGCCGAGGGACAGGAGCACCCTACGAGCAGTACTTC. Translated: CASSRGTGAPYEQYF.

This clonotype has only a few counts. This chain links TRBV20-1 with TRBJ2-7; 8 bases are shared with TRBD1. There are 14 residues in the CDR3. Germline CDR1 is DFQATT and CDR2 is SNEGSKA (reference sequence). V shed 1 base, J shed 6 bases, and the junction held 8 bases outside the gene matches. The CDR3 loop reads CSARVPRGLGEQYF. In DNA form, the CDR3 reads TGCAGTGCTAGAGTCCCCAGGGGGCTAGGCGAGCAGTACTTC.

This clonotype was recorded a few times. A much larger clonotype is one base distant, so this may be a read error. The J gene is TRBJ1-5, the V gene TRBV7-2; D not resolved. CDR1 is SGHTA and CDR2 is FQGNSA in the germline V gene. This CDR3 comprises 14 residues. CDR3 nucleotides: TGTGCCAGCAGCTTAGCAGGAAGCGAGCAGCCCCGGCATTTT. This codes for CASSLAGSEQPRHF. Complete variable domain (other parts from reference TRBV7-2 and TRBJ1-5): GAGVSQSPSNKVTEKGKDVELRCDPISGHTALYWYRQSLGQGLEFLIYFQGNSAPDKSGLPSDRFSAERTGGSVSTLTIQRTQQEDSAVYLCASSLAGSEQPRHFGDGTRLSIL.

This clonotype was detected only a few times. The genes are TRBV24-1 and TRBJ2-3; the D is unclear. This CDR3 is 16 amino acids long. Germline CDR1 KGHDR, CDR2 SFDVKD. Between the trimmed V and J ends, which lost 2 bases and 4 bases, there was a span of 15 bases. CDR3 residues: CATSDSTDPWADTQYF. DNA for the CDR3: TGTGCCACCAGTGATTCGACCGACCCCTGGGCAGATACGCAGTATTTT.

This clonotype was detected ten times or more. The CDR3 DNA reads TGTGCCACCAGTGATTCCAACAGGGGCTTAGAGACCCAGTACTTC. This gives the protein CATSDSNRGLETQYF. V usage is TRBV24-1 and J usage is TRBJ2-5; 7 nucleotides align to TRBD1. Germline CDR1 and CDR2: KGHDR and SFDVKD. With 2 bases clipped from V and 4 bases from J, the junction kept 6 bases outside the gene matches. This CDR3 has 15 residues.

The DNA for the CDR3 is TGTGCCAGCAGCTTCATGAGGCAAAATGAGCAGTTCTTC. Protein product: CASSFMRQNEQFF. The genes are TRBV2 and TRBJ2-1; no reliable D call. This CDR3 contains 13 residues. V lost 6 bases to trimming and J lost 7 bases, with 13 bases between them. The germline V gene has CDR1 SNHLY and CDR2 FYNNEI.

This clonotype was recorded many times. The chain has TRBV24-1 and TRBJ1-1, with no clear D. The V gene lost 4 bases and the J gene lost 8 bases, with 10 bases spanning the gap. The CDR3 length is 12 residues. Germline loops: CDR1 KGHDR, CDR2 SFDVKD. CDR3 DNA: TGTGCCACCAGTGAAGGGCGATCGGAAGCTTTCTTT. It translates to CATSEGRSEAFF.

This clonotype was counted ten times or more. The rearrangement uses TRBV29-1 and TRBJ2-2; 9 bases align to TRBD1. CDR3 size: 15 residues. V was pared by 6 bases and J by 2 bases, with 7 bases of the junction left unmatched. Germline-derived CDR1 and CDR2 are SQVTM and ANQGSEA. DNA of the CDR3: TGCAGCGTCGTTTCGGGACAGGGAAACACCGGGGAGCTGTTTTTT. This sequence encodes CSVVSGQGNTGELFF.

The V and J genes are TRBV12-5 and TRBJ2-7; 10 nucleotides match TRBD2. The germline CDR1 and CDR2 sequences are LGHNT and FRNRAP. CDR3 length equals 16 residues. The CDR3 DNA follows: TGTGCCAGCGGTCCTCAACTAGCGGGGCCTCCCTACGAGCAGTACTTC. This translates into CASGPQLAGPPYEQYF.

In the case of this clonotype: The CDR3 does not close with the conserved phenylalanine or tryptophan, likely indicating a read error. It is unclear where the CDR3 begins or ends on the DNA, so no DNA is shown, and the CDR3 is as TCRdb lists it. The chain employs TRBV29-1 and TRBJ2-5; no check of the table's D call, TRBD2, against the DNA was made. The CDR3 contains 8 residues when both ends are counted. Germline lookup yields CDR1 SQVTM and CDR2 ANQGSEA. The CDR3 loop is CSVEDGGR.

As for this clonotype: The germline gene is not matched at one end of the junction; a read error may be the cause. The gene calls are TRBV10-3 and TRBJ1-4, with D possibly being TRBD1 (6 bases). The CDR3 has 14 amino acids. Germline loops: CDR1 ENHRY, CDR2 SYGVKD. The CDR3 region has the DNA TGTGCCAGCAGTTTGAACGGGGGCTTCGAAAAACTGTTTTTT. This translates into CASSLNGGFEKLFF.

This clonotype was counted at least ten times. The J gene is TRBJ2-1, the V gene TRBV20-1, with D uncertain. Germline CDR1 and CDR2: DFQATT and SNEGSKA (reference sequence). CDR3 length equals 15 residues. V lost 5 bases and J lost 0, with 14 bases in between. CDR3: CSAQDRSSSYNEQFF. CDR3 nucleotide sequence: TGCAGTGCTCAGGACCGCTCAAGCTCCTACAATGAGCAGTTCTTC.

This clonotype has at least ten counts. This sequence joins TRBV4-1 and TRBJ1-6; D is ambiguous. This CDR3 has 15 amino acids. Per the germline V gene, CDR1 is MGHRA and CDR2 is YSYEKL. The germline V and J ends were trimmed by 0 bases and 5 bases, with 8 bases remaining between them. CDR3 DNA sequence: TGCGCCAGCAGCCAAGAAGGTCTGAATAATTCACCCCTCCACTTT. It codes for CASSQEGLNNSPLHF.

The chain carries TRBV12-3 or TRBV12-4 and TRBJ1-2; 9 nucleotides align to TRBD1. This CDR3 is 16 amino acids long. Trimming at V came to 5 bases and at J to 5 bases, leaving 12 bases not matched to a gene. DNA for the CDR3: TGTGCCAGCAGTGGATCGAGGGGACAGGGCCGTTATGGCTACACCTTC. As protein: CASSGSRGQGRYGYTF.